The rows below give T cell receptor beta chains drawn from one sample of a study of CD8 T cells in Susac syndrome. One entry per CDR3 protein, called by TCRdb with MiXCR from the immunoSEQ multiplex PCR reads. The sample has roughly 180,000 distinct CDR3 sequences, about 95% seen once. The specimen sequenced was CD4+ T cells from PBMCs. Receptors originate from a human donor in good health. Each CDR3 is given with its conserved first and last residue. D genes are given only for firm matches. Not every row has a clone size; where given, it reads once, few, many or a size class.

clone_size	v_call	d_call	j_call	cdr3_nt	cdr3_aa
-	TRBV20-1	-	TRBJ1-1	TGCAGTGCTAGAGACACGGGGGGCAAGAACACTGAAGCTTTCTTT	CSARDTGGKNTEAFF
-	TRBV20-1	-	TRBJ2-2	TGCAGTGCTAGAGATAGGCAGGGTTGGACCGGGGAGCTGTTTTTT	CSARDRQGWTGELFF
-	TRBV7-9	-	TRBJ2-6	TGTGCCAGCAGCTTAGAAATGGGGACAAGGATCTCTGGGGCCAACGTCCTGACTTTC	CASSLEMGTRISGANVLTF
-	TRBV5-4	-	TRBJ2-3	TGTGCCAGCAGCCCGGGGCGGGCAGATACGCAGTATTTT	CASSPGRADTQYF
-	TRBV29-1	-	TRBJ2-3	TGCAGCGTTGAAGTCCGGCATTTCCCCACAGATACGCAGTATTTT	CSVEVRHFPTDTQYF
-	TRBV7-2	-	TRBJ2-6	TGTGCCAGCAGCCAAAGTATATCCTCTGGGGCCAACGTCCTGACTTTC	CASSQSISSGANVLTF
once	TRBV7-3	-	TRBJ2-1	TGTGCCAGCAGCTTTTCCGGACGGACTTCCTACAATGAGCAGTTCTTC	CASSFSGRTSYNEQFF
-	TRBV5-1	-	TRBJ2-1	TGCGCCAGCAGCCAGCCAGGGACCAATGAGCAGTTCTTC	CASSQPGTNEQFF
-	TRBV5-8	-	TRBJ2-1	TGTGCCAGCTTTAATTGGGGTGAGCAGTTCTTC	CASFNWGEQFF
-	TRBV6-2/TRBV6-3	-	TRBJ2-7	TGTGCCAGCAGTTACAACCCGGGGAGTCTCTACGAGCAGTACTTC	CASSYNPGSLYEQYF
-	TRBV29-1	-	TRBJ2-3	TGCAGCGTTAGAGGGCTGGGACAAGGCACCACAGATACGCAGTATTTT	CSVRGLGQGTTDTQYF
-	TRBV5-1	TRBD1	TRBJ2-3	TGCGCCAGCCGACAGGACAGGGCCGCGGCAGATACGCAGTATTTT	CASRQDRAAADTQYF
-	TRBV20-1	-	TRBJ1-2	TGCAGTGCTCTCCTGGCGGACGGGTATGGCTACACCTTC	CSALLADGYGYTF
-	TRBV2	TRBD1	TRBJ1-1	TGTGCCAGCACCGACAGGGGAGGAAACACTGAAGCTTTCTTT	CASTDRGGNTEAFF
-	TRBV14	-	TRBJ2-5	TGTGCCAGCAGCCAAGGTAGTGGCCGCCAAGAGACCCAGTACTTC	CASSQGSGRQETQYF
-	TRBV3-1	TRBD1	TRBJ1-1	TGTGCCAGCAGCCGCCAACAGGGGAGCCCTGAAGCTTTCTTT	CASSRQQGSPEAFF
-	TRBV20-1	TRBD2	TRBJ2-3	TGCAGTGCTAGGCTAGCGGGGAGCACAGATACGCAGTATTTT	CSARLAGSTDTQYF
once	TRBV30	-	TRBJ2-4	TGTGCCTGCCGACTCCCCAGCAAAAACATTCAGTACTTC	CACRLPSKNIQYF
-	TRBV9	-	TRBJ2-3	TGTGCCAGCAGCGCGGGGCAGGGCCAATTCACAGATACGCAGTATTTT	CASSAGQGQFTDTQYF
-	TRBV23-1	-	TRBJ2-7	TGCGCCAGCAGTAATGAGGGCCTCTCCTACGAGCAGTACTTC	CASSNEGLSYEQYF
-	TRBV11-2	TRBD1	TRBJ2-3	TGTGCCAGCAGCCAAGGCACAGGGGCAGATACGCAGTATTTT	CASSQGTGADTQYF
once	TRBV21-1	-	TRBJ2-1	TGTGCCAACAGGACAGACGGCAACTACAATGAGCAGTTCTTC	CANRTDGNYNEQFF
-	TRBV5-5	-	TRBJ2-6	TGTGCCAGCCAGGGTGCCTCCTCTGGGGCCAACGTCCTGACTTTC	CASQGASSGANVLTF
-	TRBV6-5	TRBD1	TRBJ2-7	TGTGCCAGCAGTTACTCCGGGACAGGGGACGACGAGCAGTACTTC	CASSYSGTGDDEQYF
-	TRBV6-2/TRBV6-3	-	TRBJ1-1	TGTGCCAGCAGTTTCAATTTTATGGGGGGCACTGAAGCTTTCTTT	CASSFNFMGGTEAFF
-	TRBV15	-	TRBJ2-1	TGTGCCACCAGACTAAACGGGGGCAATGAGCAGTTCTTC	CATRLNGGNEQFF